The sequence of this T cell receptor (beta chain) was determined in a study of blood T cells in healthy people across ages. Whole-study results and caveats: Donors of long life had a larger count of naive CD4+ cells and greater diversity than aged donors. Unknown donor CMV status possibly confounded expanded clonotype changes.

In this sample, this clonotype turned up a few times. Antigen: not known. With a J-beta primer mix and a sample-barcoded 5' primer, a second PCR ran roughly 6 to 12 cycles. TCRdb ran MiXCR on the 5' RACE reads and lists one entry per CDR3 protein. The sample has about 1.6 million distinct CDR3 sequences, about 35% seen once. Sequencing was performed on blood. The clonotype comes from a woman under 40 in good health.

This chain's CDR3 is CASSEIVGHPWNEQFF. The CDR3 DNA is TGTGCCAGCAGTGAAATAGTGGGACACCCCTGGAATGAGCAGTTCTTC. The chain uses TRBV6-1 and TRBJ2-1; a possible D gene is TRBD1 (6 bases). The V gene lost 2 bases and the J gene lost 7 bases, with 18 bases spanning the gap. The CDR3 has 16 amino acids. From germline, CDR1 is MNHNS and CDR2 SASEGT.